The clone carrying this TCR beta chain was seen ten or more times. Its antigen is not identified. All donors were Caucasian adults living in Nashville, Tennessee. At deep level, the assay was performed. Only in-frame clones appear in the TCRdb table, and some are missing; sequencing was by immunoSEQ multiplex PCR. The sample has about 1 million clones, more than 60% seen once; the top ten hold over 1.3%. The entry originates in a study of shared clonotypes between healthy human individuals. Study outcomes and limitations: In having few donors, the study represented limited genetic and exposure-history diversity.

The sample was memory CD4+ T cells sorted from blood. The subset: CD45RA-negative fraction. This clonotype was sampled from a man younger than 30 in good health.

The CDR3 bases are TGTGCCTGGACTGGGGGGTTGAGGAACACTGAAGCTTTCTTT. This translates into CAWTGGLRNTEAFF. The V call is TRBV30, the J call TRBJ1-1, with TRBD1 as a possible D gene (5 bases). The CDR3 is made up of 14 amino acids. The germline gives CDR1 GTSNPN, CDR2 SVGIG (reference sequence). The V gene lost 4 bases and the J gene lost 1 base, with 13 bases spanning the gap. The complete variable domain, with remaining parts taken from reference TRBV30 and TRBJ1-1, reads SQTIHQWPATLVQPVGSPLSLECTVEGTSNPNLYWYRQAAGRGLQLLFYSVGIGQISSEVPQNLSASRPQDRQFILSSKKLLLSDSGFYLCAWTGGLRNTEAFFGQGTRLTVV.